This T cell receptor (beta chain) was observed in a study of T cells after yellow fever vaccination. TCRdb used MiXCR to reprocess the 5' RACE reads, holding one entry per CDR3 protein. The sample yields approximately 580,000 distinct CDR3 sequences, roughly 17% seen once. This CDR3 comprises 14 residues. Trimming shortened V by 3 bases and J by 0 bases, and 7 bases separated the two germline ends. Germline values: CDR1 SGDLS, CDR2 YYNGEE. The material was PBMCs, obtained more than 4 days after the first yellow fever vaccination. This clonotype was obtained from a man younger than 35 who received the YFV17D yellow fever vaccine. V usage is TRBV9 and J usage is TRBJ1-5; D unclear. The CDR3 DNA follows: TGTGCCAGCAGCGGAGATTATAGCAATCAGCCCCAGCATTTT. It codes for CASSGDYSNQPQHF.